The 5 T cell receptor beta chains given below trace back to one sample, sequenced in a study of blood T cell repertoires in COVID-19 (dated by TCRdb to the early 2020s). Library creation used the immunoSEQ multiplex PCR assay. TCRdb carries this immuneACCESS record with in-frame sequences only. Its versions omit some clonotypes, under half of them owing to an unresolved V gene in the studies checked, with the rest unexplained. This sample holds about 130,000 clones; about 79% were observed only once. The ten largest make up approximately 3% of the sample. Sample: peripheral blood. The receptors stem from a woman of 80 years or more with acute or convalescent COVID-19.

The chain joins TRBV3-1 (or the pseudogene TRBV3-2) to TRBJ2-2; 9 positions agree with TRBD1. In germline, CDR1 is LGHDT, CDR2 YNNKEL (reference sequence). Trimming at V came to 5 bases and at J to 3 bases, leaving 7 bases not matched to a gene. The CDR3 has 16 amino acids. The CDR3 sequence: CASSAGTGKYTGELFF. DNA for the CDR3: TGTGCCAGCAGCGCCGGGACAGGGAAGTACACCGGGGAGCTGTTTTTT.

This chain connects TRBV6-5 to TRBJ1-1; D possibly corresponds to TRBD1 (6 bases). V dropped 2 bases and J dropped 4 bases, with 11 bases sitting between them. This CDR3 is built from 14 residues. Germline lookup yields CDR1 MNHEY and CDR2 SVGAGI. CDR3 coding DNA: TGTGCCAGCAGTTACCAGAGAGGGGGCACTGAAGCTTTCTTT. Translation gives CASSYQRGGTEAFF.

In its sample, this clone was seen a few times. The DNA of the CDR3 is TGCAGCGTTGAAGGCCCAGGCTATGGCTACACCTTC. Encoded protein: CSVEGPGYGYTF. This chain uses TRBV29-1 with TRBJ1-2; the D is unclear. Trimming took off 1 base at V and 4 bases at J, with 7 bases between the two ends. CDR3 length equals 12 residues. CDR1 is SQVTM and CDR2 is ANQGSEA in the germline V gene.

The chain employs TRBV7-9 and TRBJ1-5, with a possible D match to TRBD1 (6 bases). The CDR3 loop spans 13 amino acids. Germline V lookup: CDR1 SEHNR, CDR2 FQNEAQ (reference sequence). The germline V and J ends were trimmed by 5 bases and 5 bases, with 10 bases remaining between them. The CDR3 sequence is CASSPDSHQPQHF. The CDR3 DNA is TGTGCCAGCAGCCCGGACAGTCATCAGCCCCAGCATTTT.

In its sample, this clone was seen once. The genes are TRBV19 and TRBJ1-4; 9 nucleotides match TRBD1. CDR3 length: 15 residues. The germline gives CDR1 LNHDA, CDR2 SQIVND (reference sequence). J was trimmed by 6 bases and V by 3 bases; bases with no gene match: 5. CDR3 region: CASSIYRTGDEKLFF. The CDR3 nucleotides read TGTGCCAGTAGTATTTACAGGACAGGGGATGAAAAACTGTTTTTT.